The source of this T cell receptor (beta chain) is a study of blood T cell repertoires in COVID-19. The CDR3 runs 15 residues. Germline V gives CDR1 SEHNR, CDR2 FQNEAQ (reference sequence). Trimming removed 3 bases from V and 1 base from J, with 10 bases in between. The repertoire was sequenced with immunoSEQ multiplex PCR; TCRdb's copy has only in-frame clones and lacks some. The profile shows 200,000 to 300,000 clones, around 79% of them singletons. This clone occurred a few times. The sequenced material came from peripheral blood. This rearrangement joins TRBV7-9 to TRBJ2-1; possible D gene TRBD1, 5 bases. The sequence was obtained from a woman aged 80 or over with acute or convalescent COVID-19. CDR3 protein: CASSFQAGSYNEQFF. Written as DNA, the CDR3 is TGTGCCAGCAGCTTTCAAGCAGGGTCCTACAATGAGCAGTTCTTC.